This T cell receptor beta chain was identified during a study of T cell repertoires and HLA-DP antigens. As for the study in general: Versus self, one alloantigen differed at one groove amino acid, the other at around ten.

In regard to this clone: Its antigen is unknown.

The V end was cut by 5 bases, the J end by 2 bases, with 15 bases between. Looked up from germline, CDR1 is MDHEN and CDR2 is SYDVKM. The CDR3 spans 15 residues. Average purity of the negatively selected CD4+ T cells was around 98%. The primer mix covered 54 TRBV segments and 13 TRBJ segments. The repertoire was sequenced with immunoSEQ multiplex PCR; TCRdb's copy has only in-frame clones and lacks some. The sample carries roughly 70,000 clones, about four fifths recorded once. The origin of this receptor is a man aged 55 to 70 in good health and CMV-seronegative. The specimen sequenced was CD4+ T cells from PBMCs. This rearrangement joins TRBV28 to TRBJ1-2; D is unclear. CDR3: CASSVPADGNYGYTF. CDR3 coding DNA: TGTGCCAGCAGTGTCCCGGCGGACGGGAACTATGGCTACACCTTC.